This passage covers 21 T cell receptor beta chains from one sample sequenced in a study of shared clonotypes between healthy human individuals. Measured with immunoSEQ multiplex PCR; TCRdb has only the in-frame clones, and not every one. This table has approximately 2,200,000 clones, just over 90% appearing once. CD8 cells classed as naive were CD45RO-negative and positively selected for CCR7, excluding terminally differentiated effector memory CD45RA+ cells. Sequences were obtained from naive CD8+ T cells from PBMCs. The source of these receptors is a man younger than 35 in good health. Some clones in this sample may be carry-over from other donors' samples.

In its sample, this clone was seen once. CDR3 sequence reads: CATSPGGVGANEQFF. The CDR3 DNA is TGTGCCACCAGCCCAGGAGGAGTAGGGGCCAATGAGCAGTTCTTC. J is TRBJ2-1 and V is TRBV15; D may be TRBD1 or TRBD2 (5 bases each). V was pared by 5 bases and J by 6 bases, with 17 bases between. CDR1 and CDR2 from the germline V gene are LNHNV and YYDKDF (reference sequence). The CDR3 runs to 15 residues. The full variable domain, its missing parts supplied by reference TRBV15 and TRBJ2-1, is DAMVIQNPRYQVTQFGKPVTLSCSQTLNHNVMYWYQQKSSQAPKLLFHYYDKDFNNEADTPDNFQSRRPNTSFCFLDIRSPGLGDTAMYLCATSPGGVGANEQFFGPGTRLTVL.

This rearrangement joins TRBV10-3 to TRBJ2-3; D remains ambiguous. Germline V gene lookup returns CDR1 ENHRY and CDR2 SYGVKD. With 10 bases removed from V and 0 bases from J, the gap between germline ends came to 8 bases. This CDR3 is 12 amino acids long. CDR3 sequence: CATQTSTDTQYF. The CDR3 bases are TGTGCCACTCAAACTAGCACAGATACGCAGTATTTT.

This chain links TRBV5-4 with TRBJ1-6; D not resolved. The germline V and J ends were trimmed by 4 bases and 0 bases, with 11 bases remaining between them. The CDR3 sequence is 16 residues long. Germline-derived CDR1 and CDR2 are SGHNT and YYREEE (reference sequence). The CDR3 sequence: CASSLSVSSYNSPLHF. For the CDR3, the DNA is TGTGCCAGCAGCCTCAGTGTGAGCTCCTATAATTCACCCCTCCACTTT.

The chain has TRBV6-5 and TRBJ1-5, with D tentatively TRBD1 (5 bases). V dropped 5 bases and J dropped 10 bases, with 15 bases sitting between them. The V gene's germline CDR1 is MNHEY and CDR2 SVGAGI. The CDR3 is made up of 13 amino acids. The CDR3 region has the DNA TGTGCCAGCAGTGGGACGCCGTCGGAACCCCAGCATTTT. This encodes CASSGTPSEPQHF.

The chain is built from TRBV10-3 and TRBJ2-5, with 11 bases fitting TRBD1. The CDR3 consists of 17 residues. CDR1 and CDR2 from the germline V gene are ENHRY and SYGVKD. V shed 1 base, J shed 2 bases, and the junction held 6 bases outside the gene matches. The CDR3 sequence: CAISEYGQGALQETQYF. CDR3 coding DNA: TGTGCCATCAGTGAGTACGGACAGGGGGCCTTACAAGAGACCCAGTACTTC.

The V call is TRBV28, the J call TRBJ2-1; 7 bases align to TRBD2. This CDR3 has 17 residues. V shed 3 bases and J 1 base; nucleotides not matched to a gene: 9. In germline, CDR1 is MDHEN, CDR2 SYDVKM. CDR3 DNA: TGTGCCAGCAGTTTCTCGGGTACTAGCGAGTCCTACAATGAGCAGTTCTTC. Its translation is CASSFSGTSESYNEQFF.

The chain joins TRBV7-9 to TRBJ1-4, with D perhaps matching TRBD1 (5 bases). The V gene lost 1 base and the J gene lost 7 bases, with 10 bases spanning the gap. The CDR3 length is 14 residues. Germline V gives CDR1 SEHNR, CDR2 FQNEAQ (reference sequence). CDR3 in DNA: TGTGCCAGCAGCTTAGAAGGGGTTAGTGAAAAACTGTTTTTT. Translated: CASSLEGVSEKLFF.

V is TRBV30 and J is TRBJ2-7; 10 bases align to TRBD2. Germline CDR1 reads GTSNPN; CDR2 reads SVGIG (reference sequence). J was trimmed by 1 base and V by 5 bases; bases with no gene match: 14. CDR3 size: 17 residues. The DNA for the CDR3 is TGTGCCTGGGAATTCCTAGCGGGAGACCCTCCTTCCTACGAGCAGTACTTC. It encodes CAWEFLAGDPPSYEQYF.

Worth noting for this clone: At the DNA level, this CDR3 is encoded by other sequences in the same sample as well. The chain couples TRBV5-6 to TRBJ2-2; 11 bases agree with TRBD2. CDR1 and CDR2 (germline): SGHDT, YYEEEE. V shed 4 bases, J shed 5 bases, and the junction held 7 bases outside the gene matches. The CDR3 extends over 16 amino acids. CDR3 in amino acids: CASSLGLAGGTGELFF. CDR3 sequence (DNA): TGTGCCAGCAGCCTTGGGTTAGCGGGAGGGACCGGGGAGCTGTTTTTT.

The J gene is TRBJ2-5, the V gene TRBV27, with D hard to call. The CDR3 runs 13 residues. V shed 3 bases and J shed 5 bases, with 10 bases lying between them. CDR1 and CDR2 from the germline V gene are MNHEY and SMNVEV (reference sequence). CDR3: CASSLAQAETQYF. CDR3 DNA: TGTGCCAGCAGTTTGGCCCAAGCGGAGACCCAGTACTTC.

The chain has TRBV25-1 and TRBJ2-2; D not resolved. Germline assignment: CDR1 MGHDK and CDR2 SYGVNS. Between the trimmed V and J ends, which lost 3 bases and 6 bases, there was a span of 17 bases. This CDR3 spans 16 amino acids. The CDR3 DNA reads TGTGCCAGCAGTGACGTCGGACCGGTGAGGTCCGGGGAGCTGTTTTTT. Translating it yields CASSDVGPVRSGELFF. The full variable domain, rest sourced from reference TRBV25-1 and TRBJ2-2, is EADIYQTPRYLVIGTGKKITLECSQTMGHDKMYWYQQDPGMELHLIHYSYGVNSTEKGDLSSESTVSRIRTEHFPLTLESARPSHTSQYLCASSDVGPVRSGELFFGEGSRLTVL.

This clone has just one count. The chain uses TRBV7-9 and TRBJ1-5; TRBD1 might be the D (5 bases). Germline lookup yields CDR1 SEHNR and CDR2 FQNEAQ (reference sequence). The CDR3 is made up of 16 amino acids. Trimming took off 1 base at V and 2 bases at J, with 12 bases between the two ends. CDR3 in DNA: TGTGCCAGCAGCTTAGGGAAGAAAGGGGGCAATCAGCCCCAGCATTTT. This sequence encodes CASSLGKKGGNQPQHF.

V usage is TRBV27 and J usage is TRBJ2-7; 9 nucleotides align to TRBD2. Per germline, CDR1 MNHEY and CDR2 SMNVEV (reference sequence). The CDR3 loop spans 16 amino acids. The V segment lost 5 bases and the J segment 0 bases; nucleotides outside the gene matches: 8. CDR3 in DNA: TGTGCCAGCAGTCCAACCTTAGCGGGGGTCTCCTACGAGCAGTACTTC. Translating it yields CASSPTLAGVSYEQYF.

Points on this clone: This sample includes further DNA sequences coding for the same CDR3. The chain recombines TRBV6-5 with TRBJ1-1; D is ambiguous. V lost 2 bases and J lost 1, with 8 bases in between. The CDR3 length is 14 residues. Germline V lookup: CDR1 MNHEY, CDR2 SVGAGI. The CDR3 sequence is CASSYRGRNTEAFF. DNA for the CDR3: TGTGCCAGCAGTTACCGAGGGAGGAACACTGAAGCTTTCTTT.

The genes are TRBV11-2 and TRBJ2-3, with D possibly being TRBD1 (7 bases). This CDR3 contains 19 residues. Germline CDR1 reads SGHAT; CDR2 reads FQNNGV. V was cut by 0 bases and J by 5 bases, with 24 bases left in between. The CDR3 sequence: CASSLDLAVSGGTQDTQYF. The CDR3 DNA reads TGTGCCAGCAGCTTAGATCTGGCGGTTTCAGGGGGGACCCAAGATACGCAGTATTTT.

The rearrangement uses TRBV6-4 and TRBJ2-1; D is perhaps TRBD2 (5 bases). Germline assignment: CDR1 MRHNA and CDR2 SNTAGT. Trimming took 0 bases from V and 3 from J, leaving 12 bases between them. The CDR3 extends over 16 amino acids. This CDR3 is CASSDSSSGYYNEQFF. In DNA form, the CDR3 reads TGTGCCAGCAGTGACTCTTCCAGCGGTTACTACAATGAGCAGTTCTTC.

This chain joins TRBV7-9 and TRBJ2-7, with D possibly matching TRBD1 (5 bases). CDR3 length: 15 residues. Germline V gene lookup returns CDR1 SEHNR and CDR2 FQNEAQ (reference sequence). V was shortened by 1 base and J by 5 bases, with 15 bases between the two germline ends. CDR3 amino acids: CASSLGGAGRDEQYF. The CDR3 DNA sequence: TGTGCCAGCAGCTTAGGCGGCGCAGGGCGCGACGAGCAGTACTTC. Together with reference TRBV7-9 and TRBJ2-7, the CDR3 gives the full variable domain: DTGVSQNPRHKITKRGQNVTFRCDPISEHNRLYWYRQTLGQGPEFLTYFQNEAQLEKSRLLSDRFSAERPKGSFSTLEIQRTEQGDSAMYLCASSLGGAGRDEQYFGPGTRLTVT.

The genes are TRBV7-6 and TRBJ2-3; the match to TRBD2 covers 10 bases. The CDR3 contains 17 residues. Germline V gene sequence: CDR1 SGHVS, CDR2 FNYEAQ. J lost 4 bases, V lost 5 bases, and 12 bases had no gene match. In nucleotides, the CDR3 is TGTGCCAGCAGCAAAGGGCCCGGGACTAGCGTGGCAGATACGCAGTATTTT. It encodes CASSKGPGTSVADTQYF.

The chain employs TRBV9 and TRBJ1-2, with D hard to call. With 1 base removed from V and 2 bases from J, the gap between germline ends came to 9 bases. Germline-derived CDR1 and CDR2 are SGDLS and YYNGEE. The CDR3 sequence is 14 residues long. The CDR3 DNA follows: TGTGCCAGCAGCGTAAACGAGAACAACTATGGCTACACCTTC. Translated, it gives CASSVNENNYGYTF. The full variable domain, with the rest looked up from reference TRBV9 and TRBJ1-2, is DSGVTQTPKHLITATGQRVTLRCSPRSGDLSVYWYQQSLDQGLQFLIQYYNGEERAKGNILERFSAQQFPDLHSELNLSSLELGDSALYFCASSVNENNYGYTFGSGTRLTVV.

This clone appeared a single time. CDR3 loop: CASSHRTSGRPVSETGELFF. DNA for the CDR3: TGCGCCAGCAGCCACCGGACTAGCGGGAGGCCCGTATCAGAAACCGGGGAGCTGTTTTTT. The V gene is TRBV4-1, the J gene TRBJ2-2; 14 bases are shared with TRBD2. The V segment lost 3 bases and the J segment 5 bases; nucleotides outside the gene matches: 14. The CDR3 runs to 20 residues. CDR1 and CDR2 (germline): MGHRA, YSYEKL.

Of note for this clone: Additional DNA sequences in this sample encode the identical CDR3. V gene TRBV27 combines with J gene TRBJ2-1; the D gene is possibly TRBD2 (5 bases). The CDR3 totals 13 residues. Germline-derived CDR1 and CDR2 are MNHEY and SMNVEV (reference sequence). Trimming left V 5 bases short and J 7 bases short, with 12 bases between. Written as DNA, the CDR3 is TGTGCCAGCAGTCTAGCCGGGTGGAATGAGCAGTTCTTC. It encodes CASSLAGWNEQFF.